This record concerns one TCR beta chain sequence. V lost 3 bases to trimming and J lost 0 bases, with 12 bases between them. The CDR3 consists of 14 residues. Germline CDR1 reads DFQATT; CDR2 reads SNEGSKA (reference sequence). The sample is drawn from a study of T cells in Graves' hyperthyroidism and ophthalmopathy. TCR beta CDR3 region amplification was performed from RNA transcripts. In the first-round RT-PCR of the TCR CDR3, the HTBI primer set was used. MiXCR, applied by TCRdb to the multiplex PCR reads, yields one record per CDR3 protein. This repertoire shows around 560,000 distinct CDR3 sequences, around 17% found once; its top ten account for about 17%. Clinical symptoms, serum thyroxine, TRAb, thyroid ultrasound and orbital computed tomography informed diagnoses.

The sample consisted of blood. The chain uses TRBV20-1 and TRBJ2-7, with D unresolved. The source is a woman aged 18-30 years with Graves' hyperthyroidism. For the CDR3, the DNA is TGCAGTGCTAGCGGCCTAACCAGCTCCTACGAGCAGTACTTC. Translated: CSASGLTSSYEQYF.